This T cell receptor (beta chain) appears in the sequencing data of a study of shared clonotypes between healthy human individuals. Sequenced by immunoSEQ multiplex PCR; TCRdb stores in-frame clones only, minus some. Of some 2.4 million clones detected, roughly 93% appear once; the ten largest clones hold approximately 0.35%. Germline CDR1 reads GTSNPN; CDR2 reads SVGIG (reference sequence). V shed 5 bases and J shed 5 bases, with 13 bases lying between them. The CDR3 spans 13 residues. The origin of this receptor is a man aged 18 to 29 in good health. Some clones in this sample may be carry-over from other donors' samples. Sequencing was performed on naive CD4+ T cells from PBMCs. Subset here: CD45RA+ positively selected. This sequence joins TRBV30 and TRBJ2-1; D may correspond to TRBD1 or TRBD2 (5 bases each). CDR3 residues: CAWQTGTHNEQFF. The CDR3, as DNA: TGTGCCTGGCAAACCGGGACCCACAATGAGCAGTTCTTC.